One and the same sample provided the 8 T cell receptor beta chains below, sequenced in a study of cytomegalovirus exposure and HLA in healthy donors. The PCR contained 60 Vbeta and 13 Jbeta primers. Assay used: immunoSEQ multiplex PCR; TCRdb lists only in-frame clones, some missing. Of more than 130,000 clones listed, 60% to 85% are singletons. Sequencing was done on a sample of PBMCs. These receptors originate from a male donor in good health and CMV-seronegative.

The rearrangement joins TRBV2 to TRBJ2-2, with 8 bases identical to TRBD2. Germline values: CDR1 SNHLY, CDR2 FYNNEI. The CDR3 is 15 residues long. Unmatched junction bases numbered 2, after V lost 1 base and J lost 4 bases. The chain's CDR3 is CASSEVRGGTGELFF. CDR3 coding DNA: TGTGCCAGCAGTGAAGTCCGGGGGGGCACCGGGGAGCTGTTTTTT. The whole variable domain, remainder taken from reference TRBV2 and TRBJ2-2, is EPEVTQTPSHQVTQMGQEVILRCVPISNHLYFYWYRQILGQKVEFLVSFYNNEISEKSEIFDDQFSVERPDGSNFTLKIRSTKLEDSAMYFCASSEVRGGTGELFFGEGSRLTVL.

V gene TRBV20-1 combines with J gene TRBJ1-1, with D unclear. CDR1 is DFQATT and CDR2 is SNEGSKA in the germline V gene (reference sequence). This CDR3 is built from 11 residues. The ends were cut back, 0 bases at V and 8 bases at J, with 7 bases in the middle. The CDR3 nucleotides are TGCAGTGCTAGAGATCCGAGCGAAGCTTTCTTT. It specifies CSARDPSEAFF.

The chain is built from TRBV5-4 and TRBJ1-3, with D tentatively TRBD1 (6 bases). This CDR3 contains 18 residues. Trimming cost V 0 bases and J 4 bases, with 20 bases left between them. The V gene's germline CDR1 is SGHNT and CDR2 YYREEE (reference sequence). The CDR3 DNA sequence: TGTGCCAGCAGCTTGGGGGGACACAGGACTTCCTTGGGAAACACCATATATTTT. Its translation: CASSLGGHRTSLGNTIYF.

J is TRBJ2-1 and V is TRBV4-3, with 7 nucleotides matching TRBD1. V lost 1 base to trimming and J lost 2 bases; unmatched junction nucleotides: 5. The germline CDR1 and CDR2 sequences are LGHNA and YSLEER. This CDR3 has 16 amino acids. This CDR3 is CASSQVDRVPYNEQFF. As DNA, the CDR3 is TGCGCCAGCAGCCAAGTAGACAGGGTCCCCTACAATGAGCAGTTCTTC.

Of note for this clone: Germline is not matched at one junction end, which may reflect a read error. V usage is TRBV30 and J usage is TRBJ1-2, with 7 bases identical to TRBD1. The CDR3 is 15 residues long. Looked up from germline, CDR1 is GTSNPN and CDR2 is SVGIG (reference sequence). As DNA, the CDR3 is TGTGCCTGGAGTGAAGTAGGGGAAGGGGGCTATGGCTACCCCTTC. This encodes CAWSEVGEGGYGYPF. The entire variable domain, with the rest obtained from reference TRBV30 and TRBJ1-2, is as follows: SQTIHQWPATLVQPVGSPLSLECTVEGTSNPNLYWYRQAAGRGLQLLFYSVGIGQISSEVPQNLSASRPQDRQFILSSKKLLLSDSGFYLCAWSEVGEGGYGYPFGSGTRLTVV.

The V gene is TRBV5-1, the J gene TRBJ1-1; no definite D call. This CDR3 is 14 amino acids long. Between the trimmed V and J ends, which lost 0 bases and 1 base, there was a span of 7 bases. The germline gives CDR1 SGHRS, CDR2 YFSETQ. The CDR3, as DNA: TGCGCCAGCAGCTTGGTGGCAGAGAACACTGAAGCTTTCTTT. Protein sequence: CASSLVAENTEAFF.

Turning to this clone: One junction end disagrees with the germline gene, perhaps due to a read error. The chain couples TRBV30 to TRBJ1-5; D not resolved. The CDR3 is 17 amino acids. Germline V gives CDR1 GTSNPN, CDR2 SVGIG (reference sequence). The CDR3, as DNA: TGTACCTGGAGGCCCCCAAGAGGATACGGGAGCAATCAGCCCCAGCATTTT. It specifies CTWRPPRGYGSNQPQHF. The full variable domain, its missing parts supplied by reference TRBV30 and TRBJ1-5, is SQTIHQWPATLVQPVGSPLSLECTVEGTSNPNLYWYRQAAGRGLQLLFYSVGIGQISSEVPQNLSASRPQDRQFILSSKKLLLSDSGFYLCTWRPPRGYGSNQPQHFGDGTRLSIL.

This chain uses TRBV12-5 with TRBJ1-5, with 10 positions matching TRBD1. V lost 7 bases and J lost 4; bases outside the gene matches: 10. This CDR3 comprises 16 residues. CDR1 is LGHNT, CDR2 FRNRAP, per germline. CDR3 coding DNA: TGTGCTAGTGAGAAGACAGGGGGCGCGGATAATCAGCCCCAGCATTTT. Translated: CASEKTGGADNQPQHF.